This T cell receptor beta chain is from a study of T-cell memory formation after mild COVID-19. The V end lost 0 bases, the J end lost 7 bases, and 10 bases lay between the germline ends. The V gene's germline CDR1 is GTSNPN and CDR2 SVGIG (reference sequence). The CDR3 is 13 residues long. In the case of this clonotype: The target antigen is unknown.

Overall study findings and caveats: The study found contracting CD4+ clones mainly in CM and EM and contracting CD8+ clones in EMRA. Contracting clones from day 15 to 85 showed balanced CD4/CD8; later expanders favored CD4+. There were some responding clones in pre-infection memory, which suggested that cross-reactive memory had joined.

TCRdb processed the 5' RACE reads anew with MiXCR; each CDR3 protein has one entry. The top ten hold about 7.4% of the sample, which has 550,000 to 600,000 distinct CDR3 sequences, around 15% seen once. This chain uses TRBV30 with TRBJ1-5; D perhaps matches TRBD1 (5 bases). Source material: PBMCs or a T cell subset sorted from them (not recorded which). The TCR sequence derives from an adult woman who had mild COVID-19 (a few samples of this study predate the infection). Cell type and time point are not known. The CDR3 protein is CAWSVTGEQPQHF. For the CDR3, the DNA is TGTGCCTGGAGTGTAACAGGAGAACAGCCCCAGCATTTT.